Listed below are T cell receptor beta chains from one sample, sequenced in a study of shared clonotypes between healthy human individuals. The method was immunoSEQ multiplex PCR; TCRdb's version includes in-frame clones alone and lacks a portion of them. The data hold around 720,000 clones, with about three quarters observed a single time. The specimen sequenced was memory CD4+ T cells sorted from blood. These receptors originate from a woman aged 25-40 years in good health. Each CDR3 is given with its conserved first and last residue.

J gene | V gene | CDR3 protein
TRBJ2-5 | TRBV5-1 | CASKNAGGTETQYF
TRBJ2-7 | TRBV21-1 | CASSKVSAGGQREQYF
TRBJ1-2 | TRBV7-2 | CASSFYTAIGYGYTF
TRBJ2-1 | TRBV11-2 | CASSLGGGLSNEQFF
TRBJ1-2 | TRBV6-6 | CASTSGTGVNGYTF
TRBJ2-7 | TRBV13 | CASGQGVYDEQYF
TRBJ1-2 | TRBV6-1 | CASRRVNYGYTF
TRBJ1-2 | TRBV28 | CASSDWGTYGYTF
TRBJ2-7 | TRBV2 | CASRAGTSGSPREQYF
TRBJ2-2 | TRBV30 | CAWSYGQGRYTGELFF
TRBJ2-5 | TRBV4-1 | CASSQGSAVGHPPETQYF
TRBJ1-1 | TRBV6-5 | CASRPIIQGGTEAFF
TRBJ1-4 | TRBV7-2 | CASSPWAWSTEKLFF
TRBJ2-7 | TRBV19 | CASSKVHGNYEQYF
TRBJ1-6 | TRBV25-1 | CASSEQGASPLHF
TRBJ2-7 | TRBV6-5 | CASSYGDGYEQYF
TRBJ2-7 | TRBV28 | CASSLWAGDYEQYF
TRBJ2-7 | TRBV5-6 | CASSSTNGPEQYF
TRBJ2-5 | TRBV25-1 | CASSEPGTAEETQYF
TRBJ1-4 | TRBV11-2 | CASSLAQSTNEKLFF
TRBJ1-2 | TRBV2 | CASSHRDRNYGYTF
TRBJ1-5 | TRBV19 | CASSLRFGAGNQPQHF
TRBJ1-2 | TRBV29-1 | CSVVGDYGYTF
TRBJ2-2 | TRBV5-1 | CASSLALAGAGTGELFF
TRBJ1-2 | TRBV28 | CASTSDRRGYTF
TRBJ1-1 | TRBV6-5 | CASGPNLNTEAFF
TRBJ1-2 | TRBV2 | CASSERGDNYGYTF
TRBJ2-6 | TRBV25-1 | CASSADSGANVLTF
TRBJ2-3 | TRBV7-9 | CASSLLQNTDTQYF
TRBJ1-2 | TRBV28 | CASSSDRAVYGYTF
TRBJ2-3 | TRBV7-6 | CASSAHGTDTQYF
TRBJ1-4 | TRBV2 | CASSTTGVNEKLFF
TRBJ1-1 | TRBV2 | CASSPRGGPIIAFF
TRBJ1-5 | TRBV6-1 | CASSGDSNQPQHF
TRBJ2-5 | TRBV27 | CASRFNGARTQYF
TRBJ2-5 | TRBV6-5 | CASSPFKGPRETQYF
TRBJ1-3 | TRBV5-1 | CASSLTGDSGNTIYF
TRBJ1-1 | TRBV28 | CASSDPQGRTEAFF
TRBJ2-3 | TRBV5-5 | CASSLVSGDTQYF
TRBJ2-1 | TRBV5-1 | CASSLVLAGAYNEQFF
TRBJ2-7 | TRBV28 | CASSQTAGVEYEQYF